A single sample is the source of the 32 T cell receptor beta chains below, sequenced in a study of T cells in Graves' hyperthyroidism and ophthalmopathy. TCR beta CDR3 sequences were amplified from RNA transcripts. First-round RT-PCR with HTBI primers amplified the TCR CDR3 region. MiXCR, run by TCRdb on the multiplex PCR reads, gives a single entry per CDR3 protein. The sample contains roughly 510,000 distinct CDR3 sequences, 46% of which appear only once. The sequenced material came from peripheral blood or thyroid tissue (not recorded which). Source of these receptors: an adult woman with Graves' disease, either hyperthyroidism or ophthalmopathy (not recorded which).

Only a few counts were recorded for this clonotype. CDR3 in amino acids: CASSTENVALHF. The CDR3 coding sequence is TGTGCCAGCAGTACCGAAAATGTGGCCCTCCACTTT. The chain recombines TRBV12-3 or TRBV12-4 with TRBJ1-6, with D unclear. The CDR3 contains 12 residues. V lost 5 bases to trimming and J lost 14 bases, with 13 bases between them.

This clonotype was detected ten times or more. This chain links TRBV7-8 with TRBJ2-2; 8 positions match TRBD1. This CDR3 contains 15 residues. Germline CDR1 is SGHVS and CDR2 is FQNEAQ. The ends lost 4 bases at V and 2 bases at J; junction bases unmatched: 3. CDR3 sequence: CASSSGTGNTGELFF. The CDR3 DNA reads TGTGCCAGCAGCTCGGGGACAGGCAACACCGGGGAGCTGTTTTTT.

The CDR3 sequence: CSAYTRPTNEKLFF. The DNA for the CDR3 is TGCAGTGCTTATACCCGTCCAACTAATGAAAAACTGTTTTTT. The chain has TRBV20-1 and TRBJ1-4, with unresolved D. Trimming took off 5 bases at V and 0 bases at J, with 10 bases between the two ends. In germline, CDR1 is DFQATT, CDR2 SNEGSKA (reference sequence). The length of the CDR3 is 14 residues.

CDR3 nucleotide sequence: TGTGCCAGCAGCCGATCTGGACAGACTAACTATGGCTACACCTTC. This gives the protein CASSRSGQTNYGYTF. The gene calls are TRBV11-2 and TRBJ1-2, with a possible D match to TRBD1 (6 bases). V gave up 5 bases and J gave up 0 bases, with 13 bases separating them. The CDR3 consists of 15 residues. The V gene's germline CDR1 is SGHAT and CDR2 FQNNGV.

The rearrangement joins TRBV20-1 to TRBJ1-1, with 8 bases identical to TRBD1. Germline CDR1 and CDR2: DFQATT and SNEGSKA (reference sequence). After removal of 2 bases from V and 2 bases from J, the junction contained 7 bases not matched to a gene. The CDR3 totals 15 residues. The CDR3 protein is CSARLRQGLNTEAFF. CDR3 DNA: TGCAGTGCTAGATTACGACAGGGGCTAAACACTGAAGCTTTCTTT.

The CDR3 region is CATGQGYTGELFF. The CDR3 DNA reads TGTGCCACTGGACAGGGTTACACCGGGGAGCTGTTTTTT. The chain uses TRBV2 and TRBJ2-2; 8 bases agree with TRBD1. The V segment lost 10 bases and the J segment 3 bases; nucleotides outside the gene matches: 4. The CDR3 consists of 13 residues. CDR1 is SNHLY, CDR2 FYNNEI, per germline. The full variable domain, completed using reference TRBV2 and TRBJ2-2, is EPEVTQTPSHQVTQMGQEVILRCVPISNHLYFYWYRQILGQKVEFLVSFYNNEISEKSEIFDDQFSVERPDGSNFTLKIRSTKLEDSAMYFCATGQGYTGELFFGEGSRLTVL.

This clonotype was recorded at least ten times. The chain employs TRBV11-2 and TRBJ1-2; 7 nucleotides match TRBD1. V trimming: 3 bases; J trimming: 8 bases; junction bases outside the gene matches: 6. The germline CDR1 and CDR2 sequences are SGHAT and FQNNGV. The CDR3 is 13 amino acids. CDR3 DNA sequence: TGTGCCAGCAGCTTGTGGACAGGAGGAGGCTACACCTTC. Protein: CASSLWTGGGYTF. The whole variable domain, filled in from reference TRBV11-2 and TRBJ1-2, reads EAGVAQSPRYKIIEKRQSVAFWCNPISGHATLYWYQQILGQGPKLLIQFQNNGVVDDSQLPKDRFSAERLKGVDSTLKIQPAKLEDSAVYLCASSLWTGGGYTFGSGTRLTVV.

The chain employs TRBV29-1 and TRBJ1-2; 7 bases fit TRBD1. This CDR3 has 12 amino acids. With V trimmed by 6 bases and J by 6 bases, 7 bases remained unmatched. Germline V gene lookup returns CDR1 SQVTM and CDR2 ANQGSEA. The CDR3, as DNA: TGCAGCGTGACCGGGACAGAGGATGGCTACACCTTC. It yields the protein CSVTGTEDGYTF. The entire variable domain, with the rest obtained from reference TRBV29-1 and TRBJ1-2, is as follows: SAVISQKPSRDICQRGTSLTIQCQVDSQVTMMFWYRQQPGQSLTLIATANQGSEATYESGFVIDKFPISRPNLTFSTLTVSNMSPEDSSIYLCSVTGTEDGYTFGSGTRLTVV.

Remarks on this clonotype: A much more abundant neighbour one base away suggests this may be a read error. This CDR3 is CASSLATEGTQYF. The CDR3 nucleotides read TGTGCCAGCAGCTTAGCGACAGAGGGGACCCAGTACTTC. This chain uses TRBV7-2 with TRBJ2-5; the D gene could be TRBD1 or TRBD2 (5 bases each). The germline gives CDR1 SGHTA, CDR2 FQGNSA. There are 13 residues in the CDR3. Trimming removed 0 bases from V and 7 bases from J, with 9 bases in between.

The chain has TRBV29-1 and TRBJ1-2, with TRBD1 as a possible D gene (6 bases). Trimming took off 2 bases at V and 7 bases at J, with 11 bases between the two ends. Germline lookup yields CDR1 SQVTM and CDR2 ANQGSEA. The length of the CDR3 is 12 residues. This CDR3 is CSVEPRGGGYTF. In DNA, the CDR3 is TGCAGCGTTGAACCGAGGGGGGGTGGCTACACCTTC. The full variable domain, with the rest looked up from reference TRBV29-1 and TRBJ1-2, is SAVISQKPSRDICQRGTSLTIQCQVDSQVTMMFWYRQQPGQSLTLIATANQGSEATYESGFVIDKFPISRPNLTFSTLTVSNMSPEDSSIYLCSVEPRGGGYTFGSGTRLTVV.

Details on this clonotype: Here the CDR3 omits its conserved ending phenylalanine or tryptophan, so a read error is the likely source. No DNA is shown, since the ends of the CDR3 on it are uncertain; the CDR3 is the one TCRdb lists. The chain carries TRBV7-2 and TRBJ2-2; the table calls TRBD1, which could not be checked here. Germline loops: CDR1 SGHTA, CDR2 FQGNSA. Including both end residues, the CDR3 is 12 amino acids long. This chain's CDR3 is CASSPNGAPTAY.

The rearrangement uses TRBV14 and TRBJ2-7; unclear D gene. CDR1 is SGHDN and CDR2 is FVKESK in the germline V gene. V was trimmed by 4 bases and J by 5 bases, leaving 9 bases between them. This CDR3 comprises 12 residues. The chain's CDR3 is CASSPSGHEQYF. The CDR3, as DNA: TGTGCCAGCAGCCCTTCGGGCCACGAGCAGTACTTC.

With regard to this clonotype: A much bigger clone sits one base away, suggesting this may be a read error. This chain connects TRBV7-9 to TRBJ2-3; possible D gene TRBD1, 8 bases. V lost 5 bases and J 1 base, leaving 16 bases between the germline ends. The CDR3 totals 16 residues. Germline V lookup: CDR1 SEHNR, CDR2 FQNEAQ (reference sequence). The CDR3 nucleotides are TGTGCCAGCAGCACGAGGACAGGGAGGGGCACAGATACGCAGTATTTT. Amino acids: CASSTRTGRGTDTQYF.

This clonotype was detected ten times or more. The chain couples TRBV12-3 or TRBV12-4 to TRBJ1-1, with TRBD1 as a possible D gene (6 bases). CDR3 size: 14 residues. V was shortened by 3 bases and J by 4 bases, with 12 bases between the two germline ends. CDR3: CASSFAGAATEAFF. The CDR3 DNA reads TGTGCCAGCAGTTTTGCAGGGGCAGCCACTGAAGCTTTCTTT.

The chain couples TRBV7-9 to TRBJ2-7; either TRBD1 or TRBD2 may supply D (5 bases each). The CDR3 extends over 12 amino acids. Germline values: CDR1 SEHNR, CDR2 FQNEAQ (reference sequence). V was cut by 6 bases and J by 6 bases, with 12 bases left in between. CDR3 sequence: CASRTGTSEQYF. CDR3 coding DNA: TGTGCCAGCAGAACCGGGACCTCCGAGCAGTACTTC.

The chain combines TRBV20-1 with TRBJ1-5; TRBD1 matches at 9 bases. This CDR3 has 15 residues. J lost 3 bases, V lost 5 bases, and 8 bases had no gene match. Germline values: CDR1 DFQATT, CDR2 SNEGSKA (reference sequence). The CDR3 DNA reads as TGCAGTGCTGGGGGTGACAGGGGGGACAATCAGCCCCAGCATTTT. Its protein product is CSAGGDRGDNQPQHF.

The CDR3 loop is CSVEPGGVRNIQYF. CDR3 nucleotides: TGCAGCGTTGAACCAGGGGGGGTCAGGAACATTCAGTACTTC. This chain uses TRBV29-1 with TRBJ2-4; TRBD1 or TRBD2 may be the D gene (7 bases each). The V and J ends lost 2 bases and 7 bases respectively, with 15 bases between them. The CDR3 has 14 residues. CDR1 is SQVTM, CDR2 ANQGSEA, per germline.

Many counts were recorded for this clonotype. J is TRBJ2-5 and V is TRBV4-2, with 7 positions matching TRBD2. Per the germline V gene, CDR1 is LGHNA and CDR2 is YNFKEQ. The CDR3 sequence is 14 residues long. Germline trimming cut 0 bases from V and 4 bases from J; bases unmatched to any gene: 2. CDR3 sequence (DNA): TGTGCCAGCAGCCAAGATCCTAGCGGAGAGACCCAGTACTTC. Translation gives CASSQDPSGETQYF.

V usage is TRBV10-3 and J usage is TRBJ1-1; D remains unclear. Per germline, CDR1 ENHRY and CDR2 SYGVKD. The CDR3 totals 13 residues. Trimming took off 8 bases at V and 11 bases at J, with 21 bases between the two ends. The CDR3 region has the DNA TGTGCCATCGGTAGCCAGGCCTTTCCCTTGGCTTTCTTT. It specifies CAIGSQAFPLAFF.

V usage is TRBV7-2 and J usage is TRBJ2-5; tentatively, D is TRBD1 or TRBD2 (5 bases each). V lost 4 bases and J 1 base, leaving 13 bases between the germline ends. This CDR3 spans 15 amino acids. CDR1 SGHTA and CDR2 FQGNSA come from the germline V gene. Here the CDR3 reads CASSSDRRGQETQYF. The CDR3 nucleotides read TGTGCCAGCAGCTCAGACAGACGGGGCCAAGAGACCCAGTACTTC. Using reference TRBV7-2 and TRBJ2-5 for the parts outside the CDR3, the full variable domain is GAGVSQSPSNKVTEKGKDVELRCDPISGHTALYWYRQSLGQGLEFLIYFQGNSAPDKSGLPSDRFSAERTGGSVSTLTIQRTQQEDSAVYLCASSSDRRGQETQYFGPGTRLLVL.

This clonotype was observed a few times. V gene TRBV2 combines with J gene TRBJ1-5; D is undetermined. The CDR3 consists of 14 residues. Germline CDR1 is SNHLY and CDR2 is FYNNEI. With 4 bases removed from V and 4 bases from J, the gap between germline ends came to 11 bases. CDR3 sequence: CASSGAARNQPQHF. The CDR3 nucleotides read TGTGCCAGCAGTGGAGCGGCCAGGAATCAGCCCCAGCATTTT. The full variable domain, completed using reference TRBV2 and TRBJ1-5, is EPEVTQTPSHQVTQMGQEVILRCVPISNHLYFYWYRQILGQKVEFLVSFYNNEISEKSEIFDDQFSVERPDGSNFTLKIRSTKLEDSAMYFCASSGAARNQPQHFGDGTRLSIL.

As to this clonotype: Relative to the germline gene, one junction end is altered; a read error may explain this. The genes are TRBV20-1 and TRBJ1-2; TRBD1 matches 8 bases. The germline gives CDR1 DFQATT, CDR2 SNEGSKA (reference sequence). The CDR3 is made up of 16 amino acids. Here the CDR3 reads CSATHGQGTGDDGCTF. The CDR3 DNA is TGCAGTGCTACCCACGGACAGGGTACCGGGGACGATGGCTGCACCTTC.

There are many counts of this clonotype. V and J are TRBV24-1 and TRBJ2-7; perhaps TRBD2 as D (5 bases). The ends were cut back, 3 bases at V and 5 bases at J, with 10 bases in the middle. This CDR3 contains 13 residues. Per germline, CDR1 KGHDR and CDR2 SFDVKD. This chain's CDR3 is CATSDPTRNEQYF. CDR3 nucleotide sequence: TGTGCCACCAGTGATCCCACTAGGAACGAGCAGTACTTC.

The gene calls are TRBV24-1 and TRBJ2-1; D possibly corresponds to TRBD1 (9 bases). The CDR3 contains 16 residues. Germline V gene data show CDR1 as KGHDR and CDR2 as SFDVKD. V lost 4 bases and J lost 8, with 20 bases in between. The CDR3 DNA reads TGTGCCACCAGTGACCGGGACAGGGCGGGGGGAGATGAGCAGTTCTTC. Amino acids: CATSDRDRAGGDEQFF.

This clonotype was seen at least ten times. The chain uses TRBV9 and TRBJ2-7, with TRBD2 identical over 10 bases. V shed 0 bases and J 2 bases; nucleotides not matched to a gene: 2. This CDR3 region has 15 residues. CDR1 SGDLS and CDR2 YYNGEE come from the germline V gene. As DNA, the CDR3 is TGTGCCAGCAGCGTAGGGACTAGCGGAACCTACGAGCAGTACTTC. Amino acid sequence: CASSVGTSGTYEQYF. Full variable domain (missing parts from reference TRBV9 and TRBJ2-7): DSGVTQTPKHLITATGQRVTLRCSPRSGDLSVYWYQQSLDQGLQFLIQYYNGEERAKGNILERFSAQQFPDLHSELNLSSLELGDSALYFCASSVGTSGTYEQYFGPGTRLTVT.

This clonotype was found many times. The rearrangement links TRBV4-2 to TRBJ2-5; D not certain. The CDR3 extends over 12 amino acids. V lost 5 bases to trimming and J lost 5 bases, with 9 bases between them. Germline CDR1 is LGHNA and CDR2 is YNFKEQ. CDR3 in DNA: TGTGCCAGCAGCTCAGAAGCGGAGACCCAGTACTTC. Protein: CASSSEAETQYF.

This clonotype came up many times. The rearrangement uses TRBV10-3 and TRBJ2-7, with D unresolved. Trimming left V 0 bases short and J 0 bases short, with 6 bases between. CDR1 is ENHRY, CDR2 SYGVKD, per germline. The CDR3 runs 14 residues. The CDR3: CAISESLSSYEQYF. For the CDR3, the DNA is TGTGCCATCAGTGAGTCACTAAGCTCCTACGAGCAGTACTTC.

The CDR3 region is CASSLVRDNSPLHF. The CDR3 DNA is TGTGCCAGCAGCTTAGTCAGGGATAATTCACCCCTCCACTTT. The gene calls are TRBV11-2 and TRBJ1-6, with D perhaps matching TRBD1 (5 bases). V dropped 1 base and J dropped 5 bases, with 6 bases sitting between them. Germline lookup yields CDR1 SGHAT and CDR2 FQNNGV. The CDR3 length is 14 residues.

This chain connects TRBV20-1 to TRBJ1-5; D unresolved. Trimming stripped 1 base from V and 14 bases from J, with 12 bases between. Germline assignment: CDR1 DFQATT and CDR2 SNEGSKA (reference sequence). CDR3 length: 11 residues. CDR3 protein: CSARGAGSEHF. CDR3 bases: TGCAGTGCTAGAGGGGCGGGATCCGAGCATTTT.

This clonotype was detected a few times. The CDR3 region is CASSSPRVYGYTF. The DNA of the CDR3 is TGTGCCAGCAGTAGCCCAAGGGTTTATGGCTACACCTTC. This chain uses TRBV28 with TRBJ1-2; no reliable D call. CDR1 and CDR2 from the germline V gene are MDHEN and SYDVKM. This CDR3 has 13 amino acids. V was cut by 5 bases and J by 5 bases, with 12 bases left in between.

For this clonotype: This could be a read error, since a much larger clone is one nucleotide away. V usage is TRBV5-1 and J usage is TRBJ2-2; D is ambiguous. This CDR3 is built from 15 residues. CDR1 and CDR2 (germline): SGHRS, YFSETQ. Between the trimmed V and J ends, which lost 3 bases and 3 bases, there was a span of 12 bases. CDR3 sequence reads: CASSSRETDTGELFF. The CDR3 DNA is TGCGCCAGCAGCTCTAGAGAGACGGACACCGGGGAGCTGTTTTTT.

This clonotype was found many times. This rearrangement joins TRBV2 to TRBJ2-5, with 9 bases fitting TRBD2. The ends lost 7 bases at V and 5 bases at J; junction bases unmatched: 11. Germline V gene sequence: CDR1 SNHLY, CDR2 FYNNEI. CDR3 size: 15 residues. The CDR3 DNA is TGTGCCAGCATCGGGTTAGCGGGAGTGGGGGAGACCCAGTACTTC. Translating it yields CASIGLAGVGETQYF.